The entry below gives a single T cell receptor beta chain sequence along with its context. Its antigen remains unknown. PCR used 60 Vbeta primers and 13 Jbeta primers. Here immunoSEQ multiplex PCR was the method, and the copy in TCRdb shows in-frame clones only, minus some. The repertoire holds 120,000 or so clones, 65% to 80% seen once, with 2.5% to 3.5% in the top ten. This sample was taken from a study of cytomegalovirus exposure and HLA in healthy donors. Study-wide results and limits: The study found most TCR sequences rare, yet found some public TCRs in many donors.

The V end was cut by 6 bases, the J end by 1 base, with 16 bases between. This CDR3 contains 15 residues. The V gene's germline CDR1 is SGDLS and CDR2 YYNGEE. V and J are TRBV9 and TRBJ1-1, with D possibly being TRBD1 (6 bases). Specimen: PBMCs. This clonotype originated in a woman aged 40 to 55 in good health and CMV-seropositive. CDR3 coding DNA: TGTGCCAGCAATAACGACGGACAGCGGAACACTGAAGCTTTCTTT. Its protein product is CASNNDGQRNTEAFF.